This is a list of T cell receptor beta chains from one sample in a study of cytotoxic CD8 clonotypes in ibrutinib-treated CLL. TCRdb's copy holds only in-frame clones and misses some; the assay was immunoSEQ multiplex PCR. The profile shows hundreds of thousands of clones, about 77% of them singletons. The sample in question was PBMCs, obtained before ibrutinib treatment. Receptor source: a human donor with chronic lymphocytic leukemia. The CDR3 runs from the conserved cysteine through the conserved F or W. The D gene is left open where the match is weak. Clone size, where shown, is once, few, many, or a class for clones that have expanded.

>TRBD2|.|TRBJ2-1|16|TRBV4-3
CASSQELAGGSNEQFF
TGCGCCAGCAGCCAAGAACTAGCGGGAGGAAGCAATGAGCAGTTCTTC
>.|.|TRBJ2-1|14|TRBV30
CAWSVLAETNEQFF
TGTGCCTGGAGTGTACTGGCTGAGACTAATGAGCAGTTCTTC
>.|.|TRBJ1-2|15|TRBV9
CASSVVSTGPYGYTF
TGTGCCAGCAGCGTAGTTTCGACAGGCCCATATGGCTACACCTTC
>.|.|TRBJ2-7|14|TRBV7-2
CASSYSYWVHEQYF
TGTGCCAGCAGCTATTCATACTGGGTCCACGAGCAGTACTTC
>TRBD1|once|TRBJ2-7|13|TRBV15
CASARDRVYEQYF
TGTGCCTCAGCCCGGGACAGGGTCTACGAGCAGTACTTC
>TRBD1|few|TRBJ2-7|18|TRBV7-2
CASSRKRSGQYLSYEQYF
TGTGCCAGCAGCCGTAAGAGATCGGGACAGTATTTATCCTACGAGCAGTACTTC
>TRBD1|few|TRBJ2-7|13|TRBV6-5
CASAAGGSYEQYF
TGTGCCAGCGCGGCAGGGGGTTCCTACGAGCAGTACTTC
>TRBD2|.|TRBJ2-1|14|TRBV9
CASSATSVDNEQFF
TGTGCCAGCAGCGCGACTAGCGTTGACAATGAGCAGTTCTTC
>TRBD1|.|TRBJ1-1|17|TRBV11-3
CASSFAPWDRHYTEAFF
TGTGCCAGCAGCTTTGCCCCGTGGGACAGACACTACACTGAAGCTTTCTTT
>.|few|TRBJ1-5|14|TRBV27
CASSLSGRYQPQHF
TGTGCCAGCAGTTTATCGGGTAGATATCAGCCCCAGCATTTT
>.|.|TRBJ1-1|14|TRBV11-2
CASSLAAGNTEAFF
TGTGCCAGCAGCTTAGCGGCCGGGAACACTGAAGCTTTCTTT
>.|.|TRBJ2-7|11|TRBV27
CASRSTYEQYF
TGTGCCAGCAGGTCGACTTACGAGCAGTACTTC
>TRBD1|once|TRBJ2-7|15|TRBV7-6
CASSLAGTGPYEQYF
TGTGCCAGCAGCTTAGCCGGGACAGGGCCCTACGAGCAGTACTTC
>TRBD1|.|TRBJ2-3|16|TRBV6-5
CASSFSGTASTDTQYF
TGTGCCAGCAGTTTCTCCGGGACAGCTAGCACAGATACGCAGTATTTT
>TRBD1|.|TRBJ2-7|13|TRBV7-9
CASSQDRAGEQYF
TGTGCCAGCAGCCAAGACAGGGCCGGCGAGCAGTACTTC
>.|.|TRBJ1-1|14|TRBV28
CASSSLFGNTEAFF
TGTGCCAGCAGTTCCCTCTTCGGGAACACTGAAGCTTTCTTT
>.|few|TRBJ1-2|14|TRBV5-4
CASSLAPGAVGYTF
TGTGCCAGCAGCTTGGCCCCAGGGGCGGTTGGCTACACCTTC
>.|few|TRBJ1-2|12|TRBV9
CASSVVSGGYTF
TGTGCCAGCAGCGTCGTGTCGGGTGGCTACACCTTC
>TRBD2|.|TRBJ2-1|15|TRBV19
CASSTTSGSRNEQFF
TGTGCCAGTAGTACAACTAGCGGGAGTAGGAATGAGCAGTTCTTC
>TRBD2|.|TRBJ2-7|16|TRBV4-3
CASSQDPSGRAREQYF
TGCGCCAGCAGCCAAGACCCTAGCGGGAGGGCCAGGGAGCAGTACTTC
>TRBD1|.|TRBJ1-1|15|TRBV18
CASSPNRGGNTEAFF
TGTGCCAGCTCACCAAACAGGGGTGGGAACACTGAAGCTTTCTTT
>.|once|TRBJ2-7|15|TRBV7-2
CASSPSRRTSYEQYF
TGTGCCAGCAGCCCCAGTAGACGAACCTCCTACGAGCAGTACTTC
>.|.|TRBJ1-3|17|TRBV15
CATSDTGVTTSGNTIYF
TGTGCCACCAGCGACACCGGGGTCACAACCTCTGGAAACACCATATATTTT
>TRBD1|once|TRBJ2-7|14|TRBV13
CASSFRTGGEEQYF
TGTGCCAGCAGCTTTCGGACAGGGGGCGAGGAGCAGTACTTC
>TRBD1|.|TRBJ2-1|16|TRBV5-1
CASSLEGTGAYNEQFF
TGCGCCAGCAGCTTGGAGGGGACAGGGGCCTACAATGAGCAGTTCTTC
>TRBD1|few|TRBJ1-2|13|TRBV11-3
CASSSGQGYGYTF
TGTGCCAGCAGCTCCGGACAGGGGTATGGCTACACCTTC
>.|.|TRBJ1-2|14|TRBV25-1
CASSEYAQNYGYTF
TGTGCCAGCAGTGAATATGCACAGAACTATGGCTACACCTTC
>.|.|TRBJ2-2|16|TRBV4-3
CASSPPSGSGTGELFF
TGCGCCAGCAGCCCCCCAAGTGGGAGCGGTACCGGGGAGCTGTTTTTT
>TRBD2|few|TRBJ2-1|16|TRBV10-3
CAIKLAGVVSYNEQFF
TGTGCCATCAAGCTAGCGGGAGTGGTATCCTACAATGAGCAGTTCTTC
>TRBD1|.|TRBJ1-4|14|TRBV7-2
CASSKDRVNEKLFF
TGTGCCAGCAGCAAGGACAGGGTTAATGAAAAACTGTTTTTT
>.|.|TRBJ1-3|14|TRBV9
CASSGEHRGNTIYF
TGTGCCAGCAGCGGCGAACATAGGGGAAACACCATATATTTT
>.|.|TRBJ2-7|14|TRBV7-6
CASSPAIAGMEQYF
TGTGCCAGCAGCCCCGCGATAGCAGGCATGGAGCAGTACTTC